This TCR beta chain was found in a study of cytomegalovirus exposure and HLA in healthy donors. CDR3 length equals 14 residues. V was trimmed by 8 bases and J by 0 bases, leaving 13 bases between them. The germline V gene encodes CDR1 SEHNR and CDR2 FQNEAQ (reference sequence). A multiplex PCR was run with 60 Vbeta primers and 13 Jbeta primers. The assay was immunoSEQ multiplex PCR, and TCRdb's table has in-frame clones only and misses some. The profile shows 150,000 or so clones, approximately 80% of them singletons. This sequence was found in a male donor in good health and CMV-seronegative. Sequencing was done on a sample of PBMCs. The chain links TRBV7-9 to TRBJ1-1, with D unclear. The CDR3 bases are TGTGCCAGCGGACTCGAGGTAATGAACACTGAAGCTTTCTTT. This encodes CASGLEVMNTEAFF.